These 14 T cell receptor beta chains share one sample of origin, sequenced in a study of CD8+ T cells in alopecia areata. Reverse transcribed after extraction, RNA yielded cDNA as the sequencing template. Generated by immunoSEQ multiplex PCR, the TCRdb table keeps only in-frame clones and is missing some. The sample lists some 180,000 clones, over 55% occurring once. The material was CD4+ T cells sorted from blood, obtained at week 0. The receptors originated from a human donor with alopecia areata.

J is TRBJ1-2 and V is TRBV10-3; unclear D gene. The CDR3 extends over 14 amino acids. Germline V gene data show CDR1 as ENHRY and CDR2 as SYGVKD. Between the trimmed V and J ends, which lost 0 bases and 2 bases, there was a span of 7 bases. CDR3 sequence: CAISESGSNYGYTF. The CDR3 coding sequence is TGTGCCATCAGTGAGTCAGGCTCAAACTATGGCTACACCTTC.

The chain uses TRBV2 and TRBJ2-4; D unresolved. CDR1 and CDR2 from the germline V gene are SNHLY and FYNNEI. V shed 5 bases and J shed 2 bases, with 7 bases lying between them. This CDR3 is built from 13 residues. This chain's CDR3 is CASSPQTKNIQYF. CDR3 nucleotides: TGTGCCAGCAGTCCACAGACCAAAAACATTCAGTACTTC.

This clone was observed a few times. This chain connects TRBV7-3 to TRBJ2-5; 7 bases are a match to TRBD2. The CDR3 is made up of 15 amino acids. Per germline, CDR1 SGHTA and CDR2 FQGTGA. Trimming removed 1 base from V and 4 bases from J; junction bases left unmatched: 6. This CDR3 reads CASSLNGGRRETQYF. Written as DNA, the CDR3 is TGTGCCAGCAGCTTAAACGGGGGGAGACGAGAGACCCAGTACTTC.

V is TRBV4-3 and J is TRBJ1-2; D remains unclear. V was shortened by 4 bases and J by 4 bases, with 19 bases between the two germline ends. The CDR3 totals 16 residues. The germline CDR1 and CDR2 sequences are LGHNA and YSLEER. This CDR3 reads CASSPQAAEGSYGYTF. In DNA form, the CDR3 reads TGCGCCAGCAGCCCCCAGGCGGCAGAAGGATCCTATGGCTACACCTTC.

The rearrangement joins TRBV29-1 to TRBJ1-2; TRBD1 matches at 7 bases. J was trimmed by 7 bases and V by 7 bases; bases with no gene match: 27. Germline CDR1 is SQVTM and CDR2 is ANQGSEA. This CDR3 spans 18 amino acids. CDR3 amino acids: CSGWTEKGTKQGMGGYTF. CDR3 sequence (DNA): TGCAGCGGCTGGACAGAGAAGGGAACGAAACAGGGGATGGGTGGCTACACCTTC.

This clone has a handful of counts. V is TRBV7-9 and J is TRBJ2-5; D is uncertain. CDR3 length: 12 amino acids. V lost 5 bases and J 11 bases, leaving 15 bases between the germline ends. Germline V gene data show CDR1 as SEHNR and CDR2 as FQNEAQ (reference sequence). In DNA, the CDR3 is TGTGCCAGCAGCCCCGACCAATTTGAGCAGTACTTC. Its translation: CASSPDQFEQYF.

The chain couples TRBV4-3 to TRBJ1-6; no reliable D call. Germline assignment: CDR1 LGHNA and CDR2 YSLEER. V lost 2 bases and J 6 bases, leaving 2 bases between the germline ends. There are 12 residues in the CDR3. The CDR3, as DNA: TGCGCCAGCAGCCAACTTAATTCACCCCTCCACTTT. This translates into CASSQLNSPLHF.

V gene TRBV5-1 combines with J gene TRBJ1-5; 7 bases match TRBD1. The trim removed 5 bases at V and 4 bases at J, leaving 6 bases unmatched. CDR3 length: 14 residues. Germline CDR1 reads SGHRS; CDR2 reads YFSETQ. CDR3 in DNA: TGCGCCAGCAGACAAGACAGGGATAATCAGCCCCAGCATTTT. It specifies CASRQDRDNQPQHF. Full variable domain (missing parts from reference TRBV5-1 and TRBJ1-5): KAGVTQTPRYLIKTRGQQVTLSCSPISGHRSVSWYQQTPGQGLQFLFEYFSETQRNKGNFPGRFSGRQFSNSRSEMNVSTLELGDSALYLCASRQDRDNQPQHFGDGTRLSIL.

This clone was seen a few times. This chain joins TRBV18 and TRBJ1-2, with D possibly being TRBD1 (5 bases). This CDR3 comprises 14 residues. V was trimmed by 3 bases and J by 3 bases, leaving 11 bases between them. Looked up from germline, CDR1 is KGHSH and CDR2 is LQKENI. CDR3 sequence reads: CASSPGWDDYGYTF. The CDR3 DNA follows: TGTGCCAGCTCACCGGGCTGGGACGACTATGGCTACACCTTC.

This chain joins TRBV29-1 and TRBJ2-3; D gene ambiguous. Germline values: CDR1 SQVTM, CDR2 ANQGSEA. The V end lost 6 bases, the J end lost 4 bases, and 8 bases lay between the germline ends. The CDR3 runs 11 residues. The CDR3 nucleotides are TGCAGCGTCGCCCAGTCAGATACGCAGTATTTT. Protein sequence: CSVAQSDTQYF.

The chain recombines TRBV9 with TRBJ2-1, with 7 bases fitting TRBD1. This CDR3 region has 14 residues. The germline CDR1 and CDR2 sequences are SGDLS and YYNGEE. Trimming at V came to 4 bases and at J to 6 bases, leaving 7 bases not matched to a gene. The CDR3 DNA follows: TGTGCCAGCAGCCCGAGGAGGACAGGCAATGAGCAGTTCTTC. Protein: CASSPRRTGNEQFF. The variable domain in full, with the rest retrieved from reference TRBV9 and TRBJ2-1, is DSGVTQTPKHLITATGQRVTLRCSPRSGDLSVYWYQQSLDQGLQFLIQYYNGEERAKGNILERFSAQQFPDLHSELNLSSLELGDSALYFCASSPRRTGNEQFFGPGTRLTVL.

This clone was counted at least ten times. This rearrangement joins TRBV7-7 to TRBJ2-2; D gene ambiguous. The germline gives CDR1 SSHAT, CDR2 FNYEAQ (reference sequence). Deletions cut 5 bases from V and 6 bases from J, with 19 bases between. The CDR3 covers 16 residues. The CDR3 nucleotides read TGTGCCAGCAGCCCTGGACGCCTCGTGACGTCCGGGGAGCTGTTTTTT. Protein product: CASSPGRLVTSGELFF.

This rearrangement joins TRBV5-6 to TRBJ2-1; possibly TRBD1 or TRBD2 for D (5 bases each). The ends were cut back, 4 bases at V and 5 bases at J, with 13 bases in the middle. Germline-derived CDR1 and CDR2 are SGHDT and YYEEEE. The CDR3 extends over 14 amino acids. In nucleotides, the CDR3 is TGTGCCAGCAGCCCGCTGGGGGTGAACAATGAGCAGTTCTTC. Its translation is CASSPLGVNNEQFF.

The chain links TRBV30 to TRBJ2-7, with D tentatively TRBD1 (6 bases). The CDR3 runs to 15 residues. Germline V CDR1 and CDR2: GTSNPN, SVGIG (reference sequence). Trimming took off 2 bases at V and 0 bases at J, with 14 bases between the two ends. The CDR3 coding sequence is TGTGCCTGGAGTACCGGGACACGATACTCCTACGAGCAGTACTTC. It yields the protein CAWSTGTRYSYEQYF.